This T cell receptor (beta chain) comes out of a study of blood T cell repertoires in COVID-19. V lost 4 bases and J lost 12; bases outside the gene matches: 5. Germline lookup yields CDR1 MDHEN and CDR2 SYDVKM. This CDR3 is built from 11 residues. Profiling relied on immunoSEQ multiplex PCR, and the TCRdb table lists in-frame clones only, not all of them. Among approximately 69,000 clones listed, about 70% were seen once. This clone was recorded once. V is TRBV28 and J is TRBJ2-7; 8 bases line up with TRBD1. Sequences were obtained from peripheral blood. This clonotype was sampled from a man aged 55 to 70 with acute or convalescent COVID-19. The CDR3 DNA is TGTGCCAGCAGTTCGACAGGGGTGATGTACTTC. Translation: CASSSTGVMYF.